This TCR beta chain originates from a study of cytomegalovirus exposure and HLA in healthy donors. Findings of the study overall: Highly shared sequence variants in one cluster were likely a sequencing artifact. A later analysis associated 16,951 TCR beta sequences with HLA alleles at a 0.05 false discovery rate.

Primers for the PCR totalled 60 Vbeta and 13 Jbeta. Profiling relied on immunoSEQ multiplex PCR, and the TCRdb table lists in-frame clones only, not all of them. The sample has about 140,000 clones; approximately 80% are singletons. Germline lookup yields CDR1 SNHLY and CDR2 FYNNEI. Trimming removed 7 bases at V and 6 bases at J, with 15 bases between. The CDR3 is 14 amino acids. Comment on this clone: The antigen remains undetermined.

The origin of this receptor is a woman aged 40 to 49 in good health and CMV-seronegative. Sequencing input: PBMCs. The chain carries TRBV2 and TRBJ2-2; D is possibly TRBD2 (6 bases). The CDR3 loop reads CASKGGPIPGELFF. DNA of the CDR3: TGTGCCAGCAAAGGAGGGCCCATCCCCGGGGAGCTGTTTTTT.